This TCR beta chain originates from a study of post-analysis software for immune sequencing data. The table lists this clonotype with a few counts. Antigen specificity is unknown. Regarding the study as a whole: In patients, TRBV5-6, TRBV5-1 and TRBV20-1 belonged to five or six TRBV segments found more frequently than in controls.

The library was made from cDNA and included unique molecular identifiers. The authors obtained about 520,000 cDNA molecules from roughly 1 to 10 million T cells. MiXCR, applied by TCRdb to the PCR reads, yields one record per CDR3 protein. The repertoire holds about 560,000 distinct CDR3 sequences, with 44% as singletons. V lost 4 bases and J 6 bases, leaving 22 bases between the germline ends. Looked up from germline, CDR1 is SQVTM and CDR2 is ANQGSEA. CDR3 size: 15 residues. Sequenced sample: blood. This chain uses TRBV29-1 with TRBJ2-7, with D perhaps matching TRBD1 (6 bases). The receptor was derived from a girl under 18 with multiple sclerosis. CDR3 sequence reads: CSVAPRQALEGEQYF. The CDR3 DNA reads as TGCAGCGTTGCCCCCCGACAGGCCCTGGAAGGCGAGCAGTACTTC.